This T cell receptor (beta chain) is drawn from a study of control samples from healthy donors and cancer patients. Clones were read by immunoSEQ multiplex PCR, and TCRdb kept only the in-frame ones, dropping some. The sample includes 130,000 to 150,000 clones, roughly 92% seen only once; the top ten take around 10%. Germline values: CDR1 MDHEN, CDR2 SYDVKM. This CDR3 contains 13 residues. V gave up 1 base and J gave up 7 bases, with 10 bases separating them. The sequence was collected from a man in his thirties or forties in good health. What was sequenced was blood. The chain combines TRBV28 with TRBJ1-2, with D tentatively TRBD1 (6 bases). The CDR3 here is CASSLSGATGYTF. The CDR3 nucleotides are TGTGCCAGCAGTTTATCAGGGGCTACTGGCTACACCTTC.